This TCR beta chain was recorded in a study of blood T cell repertoires in COVID-19. Across the whole study: Both acute and convalescent COVID-19 samples were obtained from the United States, Italy and Spain.

With 4 bases removed from V and 2 bases from J, the gap between germline ends came to 18 bases. Germline lookup yields CDR1 LGHDT and CDR2 YNNKEL (reference sequence). The CDR3 is 17 amino acids. Clones were sequenced by immunoSEQ multiplex PCR, and TCRdb holds only the in-frame ones, with some missing. Of over 150,000 clones in the sample, around three quarters were seen once. Input material: peripheral blood. This TCR was sampled from a man older than 75 with acute or convalescent COVID-19. The J gene is TRBJ1-5, the V gene TRBV3-1 (or the pseudogene TRBV3-2), with a weak D call TRBD1 (5 bases). Written as DNA, the CDR3 is TGTGCCAGCAGCCCCGGGGAGGGAGGGGCCGGCAATCAGCCCCAGCATTTT. Its protein product is CASSPGEGGAGNQPQHF.